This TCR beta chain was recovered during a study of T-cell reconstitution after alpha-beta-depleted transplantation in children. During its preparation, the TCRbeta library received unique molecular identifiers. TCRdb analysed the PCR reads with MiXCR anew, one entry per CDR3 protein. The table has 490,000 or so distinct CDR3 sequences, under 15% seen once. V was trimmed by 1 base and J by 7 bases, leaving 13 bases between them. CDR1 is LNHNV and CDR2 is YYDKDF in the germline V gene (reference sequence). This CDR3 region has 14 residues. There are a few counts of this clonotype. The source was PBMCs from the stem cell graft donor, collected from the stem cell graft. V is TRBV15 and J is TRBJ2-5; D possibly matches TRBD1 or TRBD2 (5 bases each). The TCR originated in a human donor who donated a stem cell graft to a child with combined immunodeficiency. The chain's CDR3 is CATSRGDGGSTQYF. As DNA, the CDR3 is TGTGCCACCAGCAGAGGGGACGGAGGCTCGACCCAGTACTTC.